These T cell receptor beta chains were read from a single sample in a study of neurological immune-mediated disorders. TCRdb fed the 5' RACE reads into MiXCR, producing one record per CDR3 protein. The sample has roughly 36,000 distinct CDR3 sequences, approximately 14% seen once. The sample was PBMCs. The receptors come from a woman between 45 and 60 years old with HTLV-1-associated myelopathy (HAM/TSP). CDR3s include the opening cysteine and the closing phenylalanine or tryptophan. D genes are given only for firm matches. Size is omitted from some rows. Given values are once, few, many or a class for expanded clones.

NA | TRBJ1-1 | TRBV6-5 | 16 | NA | TGTGCCAACAGTTACTTGACCGGGAAAGGGTTGACTGAAGCTTTCTTT | CANSYLTGKGLTEAFF
NA | TRBJ2-7 | TRBV5-6 | 11 | NA | TGTGCCAGCAGTCGGACGGACAAGCAGTACTTC | CASSRTDKQYF
NA | TRBJ2-2 | TRBV2 | 14 | many | TGTGCCAGCCGGCCTCTAGGCCACACCGGGGAGCTGTTTTTT | CASRPLGHTGELFF
NA | TRBJ1-5 | TRBV7-2 | 14 | many | TGTGCCAGCAGCTTACACAGGAGCAATCAGCCCCAGCATTTT | CASSLHRSNQPQHF
NA | TRBJ2-2 | TRBV12-3/TRBV12-4 | 15 | many | TGTGCCAGCACCCCCGGGCCACTCCACACCGGGGAGCTGTTTTTT | CASTPGPLHTGELFF
NA | TRBJ1-6 | TRBV29-1 | 14 | many | TGCAGCGTTCGGAGGGACGACTATAATTCACCCCTCCACTTT | CSVRRDDYNSPLHF
TRBD2 | TRBJ2-1 | TRBV5-6 | 17 | many | TGTGCCAGCAGCTCCCCCCGGAGTAGCGGGGGGCCGGGTGAGCAGTTCTTC | CASSSPRSSGGPGEQFF
NA | TRBJ1-1 | TRBV7-9 | 16 | many | TGTGCCAGCAGCGGCCAGGCTTACGCTTGGAACACTGAAGCTTTCTTT | CASSGQAYAWNTEAFF
NA | TRBJ2-6 | TRBV5-1 | 15 | few | TGCGCCAGCAGCTTGGAGGCGGTGGGGGCCAACGTCCTGACTTTC | CASSLEAVGANVLTF
NA | TRBJ1-3 | TRBV20-1 | 12 | many | TGCAGTGCTATAGGACCAGGAAACACCATATATTTT | CSAIGPGNTIYF
TRBD1 | TRBJ1-6 | TRBV27 | 14 | many | TGTGCCAGCAGTCGGACAGGGCCAAATTCACCCCTCCACTTT | CASSRTGPNSPLHF
NA | TRBJ2-7 | TRBV6-4 | 14 | NA | TGTGCCAGCAGTCGTCTCGGACAAACCAGCGAGCAGTACTTC | CASSRLGQTSEQYF
TRBD1 | TRBJ1-1 | TRBV3-1 | 15 | many | TGTGCCAGCAGCCAAACAGGGGCGTTGAACACTGAAGCTTTCTTT | CASSQTGALNTEAFF
NA | TRBJ1-2 | TRBV7-2 | 14 | many | TGTGCCAGCAGCTCGATAGGGACATACTATGGCTACACCTTC | CASSSIGTYYGYTF